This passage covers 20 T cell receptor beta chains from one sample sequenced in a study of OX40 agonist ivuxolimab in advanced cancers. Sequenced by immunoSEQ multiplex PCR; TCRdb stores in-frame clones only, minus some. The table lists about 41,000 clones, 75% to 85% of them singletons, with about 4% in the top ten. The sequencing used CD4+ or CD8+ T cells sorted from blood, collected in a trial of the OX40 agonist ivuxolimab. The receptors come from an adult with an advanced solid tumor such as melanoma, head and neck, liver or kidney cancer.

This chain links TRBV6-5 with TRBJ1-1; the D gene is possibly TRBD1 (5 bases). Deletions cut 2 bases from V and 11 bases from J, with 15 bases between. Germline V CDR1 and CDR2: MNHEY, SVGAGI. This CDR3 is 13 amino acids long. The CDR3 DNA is TGTGCCAGCAGTTACGGGCGGGGCCGGATGGCTTTCTTT. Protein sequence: CASSYGRGRMAFF.

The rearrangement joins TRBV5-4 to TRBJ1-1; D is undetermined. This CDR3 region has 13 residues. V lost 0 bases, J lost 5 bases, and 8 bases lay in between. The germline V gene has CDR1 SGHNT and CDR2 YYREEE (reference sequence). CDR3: CASSLGIGTEAFF. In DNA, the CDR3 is TGTGCCAGCAGCTTGGGTATAGGGACTGAAGCTTTCTTT.

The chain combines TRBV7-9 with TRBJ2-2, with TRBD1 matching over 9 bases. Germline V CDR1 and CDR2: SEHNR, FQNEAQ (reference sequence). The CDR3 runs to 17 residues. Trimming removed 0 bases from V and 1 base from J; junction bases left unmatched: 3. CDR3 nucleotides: TGTGCCAGCAGCTTAGCTGGGACAGGGAAGAACACCGGGGAGCTGTTTTTT. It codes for CASSLAGTGKNTGELFF.

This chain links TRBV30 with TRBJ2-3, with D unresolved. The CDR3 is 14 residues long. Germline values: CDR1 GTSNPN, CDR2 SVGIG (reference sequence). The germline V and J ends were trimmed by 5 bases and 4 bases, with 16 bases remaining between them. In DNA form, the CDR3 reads TGTGCCTGGGCTGCGGCTCTTCGCCCAGATACGCAGTATTTT. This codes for CAWAAALRPDTQYF.

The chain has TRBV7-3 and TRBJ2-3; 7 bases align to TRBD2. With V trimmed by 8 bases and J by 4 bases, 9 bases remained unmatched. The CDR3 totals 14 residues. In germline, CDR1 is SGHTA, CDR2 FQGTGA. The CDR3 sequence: CASQREGRADTQYF. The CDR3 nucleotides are TGTGCCAGCCAGAGGGAGGGCCGGGCAGATACGCAGTATTTT.

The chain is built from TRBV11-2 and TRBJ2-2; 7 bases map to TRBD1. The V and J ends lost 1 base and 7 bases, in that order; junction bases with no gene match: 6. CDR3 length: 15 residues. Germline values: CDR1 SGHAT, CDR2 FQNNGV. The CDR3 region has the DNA TGTGCCAGCAGCTTAGGGACAGGAAAACTCGGGGAGCTGTTTTTT. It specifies CASSLGTGKLGELFF.

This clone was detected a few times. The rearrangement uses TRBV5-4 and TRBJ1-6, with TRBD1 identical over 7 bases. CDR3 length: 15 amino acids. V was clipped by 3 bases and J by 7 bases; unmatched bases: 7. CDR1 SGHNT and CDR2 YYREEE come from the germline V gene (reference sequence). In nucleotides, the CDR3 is TGTGCCAGCAGCTCCCAGGCAGGGGGAAATTCACCCCTCCACTTT. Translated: CASSSQAGGNSPLHF. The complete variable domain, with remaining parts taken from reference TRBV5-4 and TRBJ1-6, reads ETGVTQSPTHLIKTRGQQVTLRCSSQSGHNTVSWYQQALGQGPQFIFQYYREEENGRGNFPPRFSGLQFPNYSSELNVNALELDDSALYLCASSSQAGGNSPLHFGNGTRLTVT.

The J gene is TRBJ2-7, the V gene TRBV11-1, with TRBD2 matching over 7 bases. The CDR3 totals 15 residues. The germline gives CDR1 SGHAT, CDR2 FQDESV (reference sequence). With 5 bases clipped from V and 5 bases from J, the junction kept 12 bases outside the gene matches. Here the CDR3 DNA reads TGTGCCAGCAGCGACTCTAGCGGTCCCTCTAACGAGCAGTACTTC. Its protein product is CASSDSSGPSNEQYF.

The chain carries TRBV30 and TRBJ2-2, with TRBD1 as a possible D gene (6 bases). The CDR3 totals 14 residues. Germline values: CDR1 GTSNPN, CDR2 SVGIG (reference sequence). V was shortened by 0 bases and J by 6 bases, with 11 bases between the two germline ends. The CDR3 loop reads CAWSVQGSPGELFF. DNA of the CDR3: TGTGCCTGGAGTGTACAGGGTAGCCCCGGGGAGCTGTTTTTT. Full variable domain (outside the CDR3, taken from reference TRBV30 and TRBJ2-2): SQTIHQWPATLVQPVGSPLSLECTVEGTSNPNLYWYRQAAGRGLQLLFYSVGIGQISSEVPQNLSASRPQDRQFILSSKKLLLSDSGFYLCAWSVQGSPGELFFGEGSRLTVL.

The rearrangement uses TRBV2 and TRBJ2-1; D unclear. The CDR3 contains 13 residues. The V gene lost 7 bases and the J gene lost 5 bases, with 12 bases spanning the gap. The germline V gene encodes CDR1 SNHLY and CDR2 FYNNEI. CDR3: CASNQNLNNEQFF. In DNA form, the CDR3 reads TGTGCCAGCAACCAAAATTTAAACAATGAGCAGTTCTTC.

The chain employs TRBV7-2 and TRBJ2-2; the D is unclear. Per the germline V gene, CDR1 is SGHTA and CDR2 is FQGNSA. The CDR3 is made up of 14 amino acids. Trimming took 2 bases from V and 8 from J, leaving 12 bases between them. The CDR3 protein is CASSLRTKDGELFF. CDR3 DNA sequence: TGTGCCAGCAGCTTACGGACGAAGGATGGGGAGCTGTTTTTT.

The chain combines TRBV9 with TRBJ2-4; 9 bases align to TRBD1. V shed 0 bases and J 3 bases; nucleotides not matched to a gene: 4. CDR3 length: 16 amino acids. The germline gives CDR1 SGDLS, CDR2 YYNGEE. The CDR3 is CASSVDDRGFKNIQYF. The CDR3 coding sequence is TGTGCCAGCAGCGTAGACGACAGGGGGTTCAAAAACATTCAGTACTTC.

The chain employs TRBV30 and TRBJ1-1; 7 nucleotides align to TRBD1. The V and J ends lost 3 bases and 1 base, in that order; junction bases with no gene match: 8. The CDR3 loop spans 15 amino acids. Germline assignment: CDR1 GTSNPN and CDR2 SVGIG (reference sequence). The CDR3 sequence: CAWRRMDRWNTEAFF. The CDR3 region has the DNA TGTGCCTGGAGGAGGATGGACAGGTGGAACACTGAAGCTTTCTTT.

Written as DNA, the CDR3 is TGTGCCAGCAGTTTACGGCGCGACAGGACCTGGGAAGCTTTCTTT. Encoded protein: CASSLRRDRTWEAFF. The rearrangement uses TRBV28 and TRBJ1-1; the D gene is possibly TRBD1 (6 bases). CDR1 and CDR2 (germline): MDHEN, SYDVKM. V lost 2 bases and J lost 8, with 18 bases in between. This CDR3 spans 15 amino acids.

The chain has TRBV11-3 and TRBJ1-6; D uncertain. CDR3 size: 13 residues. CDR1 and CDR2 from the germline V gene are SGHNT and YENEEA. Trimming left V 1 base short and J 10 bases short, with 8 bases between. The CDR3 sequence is CASSLGVGSPLHF. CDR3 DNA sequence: TGTGCCAGCAGCTTAGGGGTAGGGTCACCCCTCCACTTT.

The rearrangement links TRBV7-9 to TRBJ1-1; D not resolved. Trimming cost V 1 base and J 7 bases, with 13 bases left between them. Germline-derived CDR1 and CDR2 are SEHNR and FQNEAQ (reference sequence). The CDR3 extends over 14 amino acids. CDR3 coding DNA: TGTGCCAGCAGCTTAGGGCTCGGGAGAATTGAAGCTTTCTTT. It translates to CASSLGLGRIEAFF.

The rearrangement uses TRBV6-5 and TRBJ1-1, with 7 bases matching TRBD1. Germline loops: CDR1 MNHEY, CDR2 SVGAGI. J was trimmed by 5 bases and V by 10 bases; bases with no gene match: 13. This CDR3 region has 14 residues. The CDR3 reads CATRTGVGGTEAFF. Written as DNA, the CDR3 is TGTGCCACCCGAACAGGGGTAGGGGGGACTGAAGCTTTCTTT.

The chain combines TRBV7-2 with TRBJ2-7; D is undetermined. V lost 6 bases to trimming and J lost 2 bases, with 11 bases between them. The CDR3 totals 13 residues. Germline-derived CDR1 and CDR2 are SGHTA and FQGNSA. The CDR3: CASSRSITYEQYF. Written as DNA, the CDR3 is TGTGCCAGCAGTCGATCTATTACCTACGAGCAGTACTTC.

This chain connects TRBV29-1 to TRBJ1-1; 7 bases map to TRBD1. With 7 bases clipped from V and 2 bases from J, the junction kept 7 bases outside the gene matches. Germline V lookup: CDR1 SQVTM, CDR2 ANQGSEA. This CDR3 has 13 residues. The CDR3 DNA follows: TGCAGCGCGACAGGGACACTCAACACTGAAGCTTTCTTT. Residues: CSATGTLNTEAFF.

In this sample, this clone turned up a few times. CDR3 sequence (DNA): TGTGCCAGCAGCGTAGTAAGGACAGGGGGTAAGGGAAGTTCTGGAAACACCATATATTTT. It codes for CASSVVRTGGKGSSGNTIYF. V is TRBV9 and J is TRBJ1-3; 10 bases are shared with TRBD1. From germline, CDR1 is SGDLS and CDR2 YYNGEE. The V gene end was trimmed by 0 bases and the J gene end by 1 base; junction bases not matched to a gene: 13. CDR3 length: 20 amino acids.